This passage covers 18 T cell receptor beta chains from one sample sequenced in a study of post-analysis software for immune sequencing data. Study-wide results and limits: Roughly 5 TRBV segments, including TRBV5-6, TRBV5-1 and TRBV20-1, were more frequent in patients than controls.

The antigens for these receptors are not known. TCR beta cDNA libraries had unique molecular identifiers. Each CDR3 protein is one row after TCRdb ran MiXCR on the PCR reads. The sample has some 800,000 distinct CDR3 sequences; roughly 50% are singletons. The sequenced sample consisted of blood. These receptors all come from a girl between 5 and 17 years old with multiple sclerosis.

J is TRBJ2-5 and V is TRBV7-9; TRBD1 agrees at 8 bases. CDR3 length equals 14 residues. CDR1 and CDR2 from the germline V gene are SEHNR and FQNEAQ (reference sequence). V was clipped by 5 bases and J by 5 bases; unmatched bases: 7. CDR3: CASSPRTGWETQYF. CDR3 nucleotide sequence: TGTGCCAGCAGCCCCCGGACAGGGTGGGAGACCCAGTACTTC.

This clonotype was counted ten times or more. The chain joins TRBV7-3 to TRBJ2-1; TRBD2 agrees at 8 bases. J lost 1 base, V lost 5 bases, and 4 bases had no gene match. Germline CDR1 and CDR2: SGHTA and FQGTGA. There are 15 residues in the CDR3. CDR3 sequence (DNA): TGTGCCAGCAGCCCCACTAGCGGTTCCTACAATGAGCAGTTCTTC. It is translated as CASSPTSGSYNEQFF.

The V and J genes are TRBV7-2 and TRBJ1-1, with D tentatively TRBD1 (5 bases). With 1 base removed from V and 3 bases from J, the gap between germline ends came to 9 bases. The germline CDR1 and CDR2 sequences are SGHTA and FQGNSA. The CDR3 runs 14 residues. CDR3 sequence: CASSLGDGYTEAFF. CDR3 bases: TGTGCCAGCAGCTTAGGGGACGGGTACACTGAAGCTTTCTTT.

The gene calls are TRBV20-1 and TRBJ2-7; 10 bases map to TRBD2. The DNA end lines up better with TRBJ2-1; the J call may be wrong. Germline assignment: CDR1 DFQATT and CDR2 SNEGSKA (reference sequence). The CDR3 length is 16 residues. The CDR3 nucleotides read TGCAGTGCTAATGGGGGACTAGCGATGACCCGGAGTGAGCAGTTCTTC. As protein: CSANGGLAMTRSEQFF.

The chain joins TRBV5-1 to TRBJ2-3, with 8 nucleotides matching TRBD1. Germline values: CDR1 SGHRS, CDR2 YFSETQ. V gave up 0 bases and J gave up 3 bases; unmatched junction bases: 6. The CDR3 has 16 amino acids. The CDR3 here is CASSLVSTGGTDTQYF. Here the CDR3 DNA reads TGCGCCAGCAGCTTGGTTTCTACAGGGGGGACAGATACGCAGTATTTT.

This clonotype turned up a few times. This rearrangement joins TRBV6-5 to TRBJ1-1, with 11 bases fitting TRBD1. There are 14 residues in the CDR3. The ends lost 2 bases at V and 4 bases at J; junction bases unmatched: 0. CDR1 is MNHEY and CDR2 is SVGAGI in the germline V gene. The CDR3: CASSYGTGGTEAFF. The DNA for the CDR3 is TGTGCCAGCAGTTACGGGACAGGGGGCACTGAAGCTTTCTTT.

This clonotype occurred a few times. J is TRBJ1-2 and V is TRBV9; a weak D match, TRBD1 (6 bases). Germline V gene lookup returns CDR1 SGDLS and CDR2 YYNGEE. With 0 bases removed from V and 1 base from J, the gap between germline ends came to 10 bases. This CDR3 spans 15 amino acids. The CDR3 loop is CASSVGTVLNYGYTF. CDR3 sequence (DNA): TGTGCCAGCAGCGTAGGGACAGTCCTTAACTATGGCTACACCTTC.

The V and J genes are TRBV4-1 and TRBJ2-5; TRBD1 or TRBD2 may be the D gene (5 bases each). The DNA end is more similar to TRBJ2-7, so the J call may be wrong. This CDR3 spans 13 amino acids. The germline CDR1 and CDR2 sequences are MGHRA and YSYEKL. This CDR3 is CASSGGPGLEQYF. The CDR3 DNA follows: TGCGCCAGCAGCGGAGGTCCGGGGCTCGAGCAGTACTTC.

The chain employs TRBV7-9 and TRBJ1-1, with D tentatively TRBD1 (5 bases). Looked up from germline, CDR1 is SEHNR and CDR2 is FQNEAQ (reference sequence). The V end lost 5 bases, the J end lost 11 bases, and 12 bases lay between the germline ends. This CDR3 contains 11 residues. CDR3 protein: CASSGTTRAFF. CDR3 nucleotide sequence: TGTGCCAGCAGCGGGACTACGAGGGCTTTCTTT.

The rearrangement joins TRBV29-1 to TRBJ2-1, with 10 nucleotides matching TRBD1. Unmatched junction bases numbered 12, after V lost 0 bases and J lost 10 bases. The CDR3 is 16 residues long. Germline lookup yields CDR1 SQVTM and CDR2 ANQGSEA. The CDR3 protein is CSVEDLTGQGEWEQFF. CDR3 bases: TGCAGCGTTGAAGACCTCACTGGACAGGGGGAATGGGAGCAGTTCTTC.

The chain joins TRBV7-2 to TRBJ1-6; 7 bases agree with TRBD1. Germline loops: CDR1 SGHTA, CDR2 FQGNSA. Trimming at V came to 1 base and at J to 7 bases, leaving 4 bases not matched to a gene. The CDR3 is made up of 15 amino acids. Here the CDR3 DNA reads TGTGCCAGCAGCTTAGTGACAGGGTCAAATTCACCCCTCCACTTT. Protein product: CASSLVTGSNSPLHF.

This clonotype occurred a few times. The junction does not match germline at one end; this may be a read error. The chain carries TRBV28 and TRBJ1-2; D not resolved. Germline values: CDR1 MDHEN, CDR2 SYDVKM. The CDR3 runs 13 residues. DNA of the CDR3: TGTGCCAGCAGAGTCGGACGGGCCTATGGCCACACCTTC. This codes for CASRVGRAYGHTF.

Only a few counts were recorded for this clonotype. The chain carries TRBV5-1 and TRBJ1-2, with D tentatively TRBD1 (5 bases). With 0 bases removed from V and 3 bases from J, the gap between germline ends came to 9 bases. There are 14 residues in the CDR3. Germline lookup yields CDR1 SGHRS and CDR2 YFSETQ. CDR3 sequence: CASSLEGDHYGYTF. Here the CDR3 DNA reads TGCGCCAGCAGCTTGGAAGGGGACCACTATGGCTACACCTTC.

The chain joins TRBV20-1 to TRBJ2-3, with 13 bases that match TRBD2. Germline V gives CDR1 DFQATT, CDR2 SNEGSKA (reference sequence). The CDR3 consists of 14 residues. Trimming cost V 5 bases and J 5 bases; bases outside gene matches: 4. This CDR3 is CSAAGLAGVDTQYF. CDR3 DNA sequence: TGCAGTGCTGCCGGACTAGCGGGAGTAGATACGCAGTATTTT.

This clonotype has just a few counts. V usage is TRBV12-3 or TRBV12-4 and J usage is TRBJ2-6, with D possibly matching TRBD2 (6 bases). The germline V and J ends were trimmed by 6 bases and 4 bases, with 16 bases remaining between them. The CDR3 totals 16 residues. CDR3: CASSPTRSTGANVLTF. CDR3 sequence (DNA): TGTGCCAGCAGCCCGACTAGGTCGACGGGGGCCAACGTCCTGACTTTC.

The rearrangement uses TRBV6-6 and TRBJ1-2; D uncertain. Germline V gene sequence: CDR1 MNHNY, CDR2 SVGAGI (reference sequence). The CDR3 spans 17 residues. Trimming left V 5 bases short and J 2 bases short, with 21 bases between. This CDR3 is CASSNHSTQHRNYGYTF. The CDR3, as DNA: TGTGCCAGCAGTAACCACTCCACCCAGCACCGGAACTATGGCTACACCTTC.

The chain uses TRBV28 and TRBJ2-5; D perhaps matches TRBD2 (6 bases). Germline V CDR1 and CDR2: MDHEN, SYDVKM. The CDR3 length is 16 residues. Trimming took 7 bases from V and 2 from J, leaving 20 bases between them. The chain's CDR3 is CASIFSGSGDQETQYF. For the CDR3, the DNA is TGTGCCAGCATATTCTCAGGTTCGGGGGATCAAGAGACCCAGTACTTC.

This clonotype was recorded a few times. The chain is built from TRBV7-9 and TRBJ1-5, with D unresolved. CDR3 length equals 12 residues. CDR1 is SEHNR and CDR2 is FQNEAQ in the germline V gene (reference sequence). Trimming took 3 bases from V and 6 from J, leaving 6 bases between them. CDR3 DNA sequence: TGTGCCAGCAGCTTTAACAGTCAGCCCCAGCATTTT. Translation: CASSFNSQPQHF.